The sequence of this T cell receptor beta chain was determined in a study of blood T cell repertoires in COVID-19. Germline loops: CDR1 SNHLY, CDR2 FYNNEI. CDR3 length equals 14 residues. The germline V and J ends were trimmed by 4 bases and 2 bases, with 9 bases remaining between them. Enrolled during active infection, Seattle patients were then followed longitudinally. This clone was picked up one time. Per the original data handling: Amplification from reference gene primers served as the basis for estimated nucleated cell counts. The method was immunoSEQ multiplex PCR; TCRdb's version includes in-frame clones alone and lacks a portion of them. That table furnishes V, J and clone size, whereas the DNA furnished D and trimming. The sample carries a few hundred thousand clones, under 90% recorded once.

This sequence originates from a woman aged 25 to 39 with COVID-19, enrolled during active disease. Sequenced input: peripheral blood. The chain has TRBV2 and TRBJ1-3; D remains ambiguous. CDR3 coding DNA: TGTGCCAGCAGTGTGGACGGGGCTGGAAACACCATATATTTT. As protein: CASSVDGAGNTIYF.